A selection of T cell receptor beta chains follows, all from one sample in a study of STAT3 mutations in large granular lymphocyte leukemia. Libraries were prepared by immunoSEQ multiplex PCR; TCRdb keeps only in-frame clonotypes and omits some of them. This sample has tens of thousands of clones, with 70% to 90% found just once. The material sequenced was PBMCs. All receptors derive from a human donor with T large granular lymphocyte leukemia. Some clones in this sample may be carry-over from other donors' samples. The CDR3 runs from the conserved cysteine through the conserved F or W. A D gene is named only where the DNA matches it firmly. Clone size, where shown, is once, few, many, or a class for clones that have expanded.

-,TRBJ2-7,-,TRBV6-5,CASSYSGTRLNEQYF,TGTGCCAGCAGTTACTCGGGGACAAGACTAAACGAGCAGTACTTC
-,TRBJ1-4,TRBD1,TRBV9,CASSVDRGLGEKLFF,TGTGCCAGCAGCGTAGACAGGGGACTTGGAGAAAAACTGTTTTTT
-,TRBJ2-5,TRBD1,TRBV29-1,CSVGGQAMETQYF,TGCAGCGTTGGGGGACAGGCTATGGAGACCCAGTACTTC
-,TRBJ2-2,-,TRBV5-6,CASSLVRGTGELFF,TGTGCCAGCAGCTTGGTTCGAGGGACCGGGGAGCTGTTTTTT
-,TRBJ1-2,-,TRBV7-2,CASSLVQGGGGYTF,TGTGCCAGCAGCTTAGTTCAGGGTGGGGGGGGCTACACCTTC
-,TRBJ2-5,TRBD1,TRBV6-1,CASSPGQAGAETQYF,TGTGCCAGCAGTCCGGGACAGGCGGGCGCAGAGACCCAGTACTTC
-,TRBJ2-3,-,TRBV28,CASRTGTKDTQYF,TGTGCCAGCAGGACAGGGACTAAGGATACGCAGTATTTT
-,TRBJ2-3,TRBD1,TRBV7-9,CASSLLQGASTDTQYF,TGTGCCAGCAGCTTACTACAGGGGGCAAGCACAGATACGCAGTATTTT
-,TRBJ2-5,TRBD2,TRBV7-9,CASSPEPGSGKTQYF,TGTGCCAGCAGCCCAGAGCCTGGTAGCGGGAAGACCCAGTACTTC
-,TRBJ2-5,-,TRBV23-1,CASSQARQETQYF,TGCGCCAGCAGTCAGGCACGCCAAGAGACCCAGTACTTC
-,TRBJ2-2,TRBD1,TRBV11-2,CASAGQGLAGELFF,TGTGCCAGCGCGGGACAGGGATTGGCCGGGGAGCTGTTTTTT
-,TRBJ1-2,TRBD1,TRBV14,CASSQSTGQLNYGYTF,TGTGCCAGCAGCCAGTCGACGGGACAGCTTAACTATGGCTACACCTTC
-,TRBJ1-5,-,TRBV18,CASSPPGFSNQPQHF,TGTGCCAGCTCACCCCCAGGGTTTAGCAATCAGCCCCAGCATTTT
-,TRBJ2-1,TRBD2,TRBV4-1,CASSTLGLAAYNEQFF,TGCGCCAGCAGCACTCTGGGACTAGCGGCCTACAATGAGCAGTTCTTC
-,TRBJ2-1,-,TRBV11-2,CASSLDGRQFF,TGTGCCAGCAGCTTAGATGGGAGGCAGTTCTTC
-,TRBJ2-3,TRBD2,TRBV11-2,CASSFIAGPDTQYF,TGTGCCAGCAGCTTTATAGCGGGTCCAGATACGCAGTATTTT
-,TRBJ1-2,-,TRBV14,CASSQEGGRGYTF,TGTGCCAGCAGCCAAGAGGGGGGTAGGGGCTACACCTTC
-,TRBJ2-2,-,TRBV7-6,CASRTREGTGELFF,TGTGCCAGCAGGACCAGGGAAGGTACCGGGGAGCTGTTTTTT
-,TRBJ1-1,-,TRBV5-1,CASSLGPLNTEAFF,TGCGCCAGCAGCTTGGGCCCGCTGAACACTGAAGCTTTCTTT
-,TRBJ2-3,-,TRBV29-1,CSVVWGRVPDTQYF,TGCAGCGTTGTGTGGGGCAGGGTCCCAGATACGCAGTATTTT
-,TRBJ2-3,-,TRBV7-6,CASSLTSPDTQYF,TGTGCCAGCAGCTTAACCAGTCCAGATACGCAGTATTTT
few,TRBJ1-6,-,TRBV18,CASSPGSLFRPLHF,TGTGCCAGCTCACCCGGGTCCCTCTTCAGACCCCTCCACTTT
-,TRBJ2-1,-,TRBV5-1,CASSLGDTNYNEQFF,TGCGCCAGCAGCCTCGGGGACACCAATTACAATGAGCAGTTCTTC
-,TRBJ1-1,TRBD1,TRBV9,CASSVGGTVNTEAFF,TGTGCCAGCAGCGTGGGGGGGACAGTGAACACTGAAGCTTTCTTT
-,TRBJ1-5,-,TRBV5-4,CASSRAPNEPQHF,TGTGCCAGCAGCCGGGCCCCCAACGAGCCCCAGCATTTT
-,TRBJ2-5,-,TRBV30,CAWSGTFQETQYF,TGTGCCTGGAGTGGGACTTTCCAAGAGACCCAGTACTTC
-,TRBJ2-5,TRBD2,TRBV18,CASSPRQLAVTQYF,TGTGCCAGCTCACCTCGACAGCTAGCGGTGACCCAGTACTTC
-,TRBJ2-2,-,TRBV7-8,CASSADTGNTGELFF,TGTGCCAGCAGCGCCGATACAGGGAACACCGGGGAGCTGTTTTTT
-,TRBJ1-1,-,TRBV11-2,CASSLELGRKNTEAFF,TGTGCCAGCAGCTTAGAGTTGGGACGTAAGAACACTGAAGCTTTCTTT
-,TRBJ1-2,-,TRBV9,CASSDSVTYGYTF,TGTGCCAGCAGCGACAGTGTTACCTATGGCTACACCTTC
-,TRBJ2-2,-,TRBV19,CASSIGTPLEGELFF,TGTGCCAGTAGTATCGGGACTCCCCTGGAGGGGGAGCTGTTTTTT
-,TRBJ1-1,TRBD1,TRBV5-1,CASSGAGGPNTEAFF,TGCGCCAGCAGCGGGGCAGGGGGCCCGAACACTGAAGCTTTCTTT
-,TRBJ2-5,TRBD2,TRBV7-8,CASSPLAGVTQETQYF,TGTGCCAGCAGCCCCCTAGCGGGGGTGACCCAAGAGACCCAGTACTTC
-,TRBJ2-7,TRBD1,TRBV10-3,CAIKRTGTSYEQYF,TGTGCCATCAAACGGACAGGAACCTCCTACGAGCAGTACTTC
-,TRBJ2-1,-,TRBV7-9,CASSLIQGQSNEQFF,TGTGCCAGCAGCTTAATCCAGGGGCAGTCAAATGAGCAGTTCTTC
-,TRBJ2-5,TRBD2,TRBV11-1,CASSLVTSGPETQYF,TGTGCCAGCAGCTTGGTGACTAGCGGCCCAGAGACCCAGTACTTC
-,TRBJ2-2,-,TRBV4-2,CASSQAWGNTGELFF,TGTGCCAGCAGCCAAGCATGGGGTAACACCGGGGAGCTGTTTTTT
-,TRBJ2-1,-,TRBV29-1,CSGRDWRNEQFF,TGCAGCGGACGGGACTGGCGGAATGAGCAGTTCTTC
-,TRBJ1-1,-,TRBV27,CASSLGGVNTEAFF,TGTGCCAGCAGTCTGGGTGGAGTGAACACTGAAGCTTTCTTT
once,TRBJ2-1,-,TRBV5-1,CASSLRVQMGLNEQFF,TGCGCCAGCAGCTTGAGGGTTCAAATGGGGCTCAATGAGCAGTTCTTC
-,TRBJ1-1,-,TRBV6-5,CATREGRAFF,TGTGCCACCAGGGAGGGGAGAGCTTTCTTT
once,TRBJ1-1,-,TRBV4-1,CASSRESGLTEAFF,TGCGCCAGCAGCAGGGAGTCGGGCCTGACTGAAGCTTTCTTT
-,TRBJ2-5,-,TRBV2,CASSVSRGGETQYF,TGTGCCAGCAGTGTGTCCAGGGGAGGAGAGACCCAGTACTTC
-,TRBJ1-2,-,TRBV30,CAWSVGGVYGYTF,TGTGCCTGGAGTGTCGGCGGTGTCTATGGCTACACCTTC
-,TRBJ2-3,TRBD2,TRBV28,CASSITSGGLSTDTQYF,TGTGCCAGCAGCATTACTAGCGGGGGGCTTAGCACAGATACGCAGTATTTT